Below, 18 T cell receptor beta chains from the same sample are listed, as sequenced in a study of Graves' ophthalmopathy and Graves' hyperthyroidism. Scientists amplified the TCR beta CDR3 regions from RNA transcripts. In the first round, RT-PCR was carried out with HTBI primers, and a multiplex PCR formed the second round. One entry per CDR3 protein results from TCRdb running MiXCR on the multiplex PCR reads. The sample gives about 150,000 distinct CDR3 sequences, more than 30% of which show up once; approximately 5.5% is in the top ten. Sequenced material: peripheral blood. All receptors derive from a woman in her 40s with Graves' ophthalmopathy.

This clonotype was counted only a few times. The chain couples TRBV28 to TRBJ2-5, with D perhaps TRBD1 (5 bases). Germline V gene sequence: CDR1 MDHEN, CDR2 SYDVKM. The V end lost 4 bases, the J end lost 4 bases, and 13 bases lay between the germline ends. The CDR3 contains 14 residues. CDR3: CASSSQGLRETQYF. The CDR3 DNA reads as TGTGCCAGCAGTTCCCAGGGATTGCGAGAGACCCAGTACTTC.

This clonotype showed up many times. The V call is TRBV5-1, the J call TRBJ1-6; TRBD1 might be the D (5 bases). Germline values: CDR1 SGHRS, CDR2 YFSETQ. The CDR3 has 17 amino acids. V was clipped by 4 bases and J by 8 bases, with 22 bases between them. CDR3 bases: TGCGCCAGCAGCACAGGCCCCCGCGGGACGGCGGATTCACCCCTCCACTTT. It translates to CASSTGPRGTADSPLHF. The variable domain in full, with the rest retrieved from reference TRBV5-1 and TRBJ1-6, is KAGVTQTPRYLIKTRGQQVTLSCSPISGHRSVSWYQQTPGQGLQFLFEYFSETQRNKGNFPGRFSGRQFSNSRSEMNVSTLELGDSALYLCASSTGPRGTADSPLHFGNGTRLTVT.

V is TRBV12-3 or TRBV12-4 and J is TRBJ2-2; a weak D match, TRBD1 (6 bases). With 6 bases removed from V and 0 bases from J, the gap between germline ends came to 11 bases. CDR3 length: 15 residues. The chain's CDR3 is CASSHGQPNTGELFF. For the CDR3, the DNA is TGTGCCAGCAGCCACGGACAGCCGAACACCGGGGAGCTGTTTTTT.

This clonotype was recorded once. The chain is built from TRBV12-3 or TRBV12-4 and TRBJ2-7, with D possibly being TRBD1 (6 bases). Trimming left V 4 bases short and J 2 bases short, with 12 bases between. This CDR3 has 14 residues. CDR3 region: CASSSQQGPYEQYF. CDR3 sequence (DNA): TGTGCCAGCAGTTCCCAACAGGGCCCCTACGAGCAGTACTTC.

This clonotype has a handful of counts. This chain uses TRBV6-2 or TRBV6-3 with TRBJ1-2; TRBD1 might be the D (6 bases). Germline V lookup: CDR1 MNHEY, CDR2 SVGEGT. The CDR3 is 13 amino acids. The V end was cut by 7 bases, the J end by 6 bases, with 15 bases between. Here the CDR3 reads CASTDTGKDGYTF. The CDR3 DNA reads as TGTGCCAGCACCGATACAGGGAAAGATGGCTACACCTTC.

This clonotype was seen ten or more times. The chain carries TRBV27 and TRBJ1-6; no definite D call. CDR1 and CDR2 (germline): MNHEY, SMNVEV (reference sequence). The ends were cut back, 5 bases at V and 8 bases at J, with 16 bases in the middle. The CDR3 runs to 15 residues. The CDR3 loop is CASSPSWGSDSPLHF. In nucleotides, the CDR3 is TGTGCCAGCAGTCCATCGTGGGGTTCCGATTCACCCCTCCACTTT.

This clonotype was seen at least ten times. V usage is TRBV28 and J usage is TRBJ2-5; perhaps D is TRBD1 or TRBD2 (5 bases each). The CDR3 sequence is 15 residues long. V was pared by 6 bases and J by 5 bases, with 19 bases between. Germline-derived CDR1 and CDR2 are MDHEN and SYDVKM. The CDR3 protein is CASSPGLWGWETQYF. DNA of the CDR3: TGTGCCAGCAGCCCGGGGCTGTGGGGGTGGGAGACCCAGTACTTC.

This clonotype has just one count. V usage is TRBV6-1 and J usage is TRBJ1-2; D might be TRBD1 (5 bases). From germline, CDR1 is MNHNS and CDR2 SASEGT. The CDR3 length is 14 residues. V shed 7 bases and J shed 8 bases, with 20 bases lying between them. The CDR3 sequence: CASTSAQALAGYTF. For the CDR3, the DNA is TGTGCCAGCACCTCCGCACAGGCGCTAGCAGGCTACACCTTC.

This clonotype was counted ten times or more. This chain uses TRBV27 with TRBJ1-2; D might be TRBD1 (6 bases). From germline, CDR1 is MNHEY and CDR2 SMNVEV (reference sequence). CDR3 length equals 15 residues. Trimming removed 9 bases at V and 4 bases at J, with 21 bases between. The CDR3 DNA is TGTGCCAGTGGGGCACAGTTCCAGGGGACCTATGGCTACACCTTC. Amino acid sequence: CASGAQFQGTYGYTF.

V usage is TRBV6-2 or TRBV6-3 and J usage is TRBJ2-7, with 9 bases lining up with TRBD1. Trimming took 7 bases from V and 7 from J; bases not matched to a gene: 14. Germline CDR1 is MNHEY and CDR2 is SVGEGT. This CDR3 spans 15 amino acids. CDR3 residues: CASTSGTGRSWEQYF. The CDR3 DNA reads as TGTGCCAGCACCTCAGGGACAGGGAGATCCTGGGAGCAGTACTTC.

This clonotype was recorded at least ten times. The chain is built from TRBV28 and TRBJ1-2; possibly TRBD1 for D (6 bases). Per the germline V gene, CDR1 is MDHEN and CDR2 is SYDVKM. This CDR3 is built from 13 residues. Deletions cut 4 bases from V and 6 bases from J, with 12 bases between. DNA for the CDR3: TGTGCCAGCAGTTCCACAGGGTATGATGGCTACACCTTC. Its translation: CASSSTGYDGYTF.

V and J are TRBV28 and TRBJ1-1; D is unclear. From germline, CDR1 is MDHEN and CDR2 SYDVKM. V shed 6 bases and J shed 0 bases, with 11 bases lying between them. The CDR3 is 14 residues long. The CDR3, as DNA: TGTGCCAGCAGGCTTGGAGTCATGAACACTGAAGCTTTCTTT. Its translation is CASRLGVMNTEAFF.

A few counts support this clonotype. The chain recombines TRBV6-1 with TRBJ1-2, with a possible D match to TRBD1 (6 bases). From germline, CDR1 is MNHNS and CDR2 SASEGT. The CDR3 is 14 amino acids. Trimming removed 2 bases at V and 2 bases at J, with 9 bases between. The CDR3 loop is CASSEFGQNYGYTF. For the CDR3, the DNA is TGTGCCAGCAGTGAATTTGGACAGAACTATGGCTACACCTTC.

This clonotype has more than one count but fewer than ten. V gene TRBV6-1 combines with J gene TRBJ1-5, with TRBD1 matching 9 bases. CDR3 length: 19 amino acids. Germline CDR1 MNHNS, CDR2 SASEGT. The J segment lost 2 bases and the V segment lost 0 bases, leaving 11 bases of the junction unmatched. CDR3 loop: CASSEAGGTGFFGNQPQHF. The CDR3 DNA sequence: TGTGCCAGCAGTGAAGCCGGCGGGACAGGGTTCTTTGGCAATCAGCCCCAGCATTTT.

This clonotype was seen repeatedly, ten times or more. The rearrangement links TRBV15 to TRBJ1-1; D is undetermined. V was pared by 0 bases and J by 1 base, with 9 bases between. The length of the CDR3 is 15 residues. The germline gives CDR1 LNHNV, CDR2 YYDKDF (reference sequence). The CDR3 DNA is TGTGCCACCAGCAGAGATTATGTGGAGAACACTGAAGCTTTCTTT. Its translation: CATSRDYVENTEAFF.

This clonotype was found many times. This sequence joins TRBV24-1 and TRBJ1-2, with 7 bases lining up with TRBD1. J was trimmed by 5 bases and V by 4 bases; bases with no gene match: 6. This CDR3 spans 14 amino acids. Germline V gene data show CDR1 as KGHDR and CDR2 as SFDVKD. CDR3 coding DNA: TGTGCCACCAGTGACACGGACAGGCCTTATGGCTACACCTTC. This encodes CATSDTDRPYGYTF.

This clonotype came up many times. The rearrangement links TRBV5-1 to TRBJ2-2; 7 bases align to TRBD1. Germline CDR1 is SGHRS and CDR2 is YFSETQ. Trimming cost V 4 bases and J 0 bases; bases outside gene matches: 3. This CDR3 has 15 amino acids. CDR3 sequence: CASSQGVTNTGELFF. The CDR3 DNA reads as TGCGCCAGCAGCCAGGGGGTTACGAACACCGGGGAGCTGTTTTTT.

The chain uses TRBV30 and TRBJ1-1, with D hard to call. Trimming took off 3 bases at V and 0 bases at J, with 2 bases between the two ends. The germline V gene encodes CDR1 GTSNPN and CDR2 SVGIG (reference sequence). This CDR3 is 11 amino acids long. The CDR3 loop reads CAWSMNTEAFF. DNA of the CDR3: TGTGCCTGGAGCATGAACACTGAAGCTTTCTTT.